This entry is about one T cell receptor beta chain. Methods used by the authors: Amplification with reference gene primers provided the estimates of nucleated cell counts. Data came from immunoSEQ multiplex PCR; TCRdb stores just in-frame clones and leaves some out. The D gene and trimming were derived from the DNA, and the V and J assignments and clone size from that table. The sample has just over 250,000 clones, about 89% seen once. Germline V gene sequence: CDR1 SGHNT, CDR2 YENEEA. This CDR3 comprises 16 residues. V lost 2 bases, J lost 5 bases, and 8 bases stayed unmatched. This specimen comes from a study of blood T cell repertoires in COVID-19.

What was sequenced was peripheral blood. The TCR was taken from a man aged 35 to 55 who had recovered from COVID-19. The gene calls are TRBV11-3 and TRBJ2-1; 8 nucleotides align to TRBD2. CDR3 DNA: TGTGCCAGCAGCTTAAGCGGGGGTAAAGGGGACAATGAGCAGTTCTTC. Translation: CASSLSGGKGDNEQFF.